The 4 T cell receptor beta chains below come from one sample, sequenced in a study of CD8 T cells in ankylosing spondylitis. Study-wide findings and caveats: A TCR beta motif of fewer than ten highly homologous variants appeared characteristic of ankylosing spondylitis blood.

These TCRs' antigens remain unknown. TCRdb independently ran MiXCR on the 5' RACE reads; one entry per CDR3 protein. The sample holds fewer than 450,000 distinct CDR3 sequences, approximately 17% seen once. The sequencing input was blood, either unsorted or a sorted T cell fraction (not recorded which). The origin of the receptors is a male donor with ankylosing spondylitis.

CDR3 in amino acids: CASSLGVQMGYTF. CDR3 DNA: TGCGCCAGCAGCTTGGGGGTACAGATGGGCTACACCTTC. This rearrangement joins TRBV5-1 to TRBJ1-2; D uncertain. Trimming removed 0 bases from V and 8 bases from J, with 11 bases in between. CDR1 is SGHRS and CDR2 is YFSETQ in the germline V gene. This CDR3 is 13 amino acids long.

The V call is TRBV5-1, the J call TRBJ2-7; no firm D call. V was trimmed by 1 base and J by 1 base, leaving 6 bases between them. This CDR3 comprises 13 residues. Germline values: CDR1 SGHRS, CDR2 YFSETQ. CDR3 protein: CASSLFPSYEQYF. Here the CDR3 DNA reads TGCGCCAGCAGCTTGTTCCCGTCCTACGAGCAGTACTTC.

The rearrangement links TRBV7-6 to TRBJ1-5, with TRBD1 as a possible D gene (5 bases). The CDR3 runs to 16 residues. V gave up 5 bases and J gave up 5 bases, with 19 bases separating them. Germline V gene sequence: CDR1 SGHVS, CDR2 FNYEAQ. The CDR3 coding sequence is TGTGCCAGCAGCCCTTACCGGGGGGGGGTCGATCAGCCCCAGCATTTT. This gives the protein CASSPYRGGVDQPQHF.

CDR3 DNA sequence: TGTGCCAGCAGCCCTGGGAGTAGCCCTCGGGTCGAGCAGTACTTC. This codes for CASSPGSSPRVEQYF. The chain employs TRBV3-1 and TRBJ2-7, with D possibly being TRBD2 (5 bases). Trimming removed 4 bases at V and 6 bases at J, with 19 bases between. The CDR3 covers 15 residues. CDR1 and CDR2 (germline): LGHDT, YNNKEL (reference sequence).